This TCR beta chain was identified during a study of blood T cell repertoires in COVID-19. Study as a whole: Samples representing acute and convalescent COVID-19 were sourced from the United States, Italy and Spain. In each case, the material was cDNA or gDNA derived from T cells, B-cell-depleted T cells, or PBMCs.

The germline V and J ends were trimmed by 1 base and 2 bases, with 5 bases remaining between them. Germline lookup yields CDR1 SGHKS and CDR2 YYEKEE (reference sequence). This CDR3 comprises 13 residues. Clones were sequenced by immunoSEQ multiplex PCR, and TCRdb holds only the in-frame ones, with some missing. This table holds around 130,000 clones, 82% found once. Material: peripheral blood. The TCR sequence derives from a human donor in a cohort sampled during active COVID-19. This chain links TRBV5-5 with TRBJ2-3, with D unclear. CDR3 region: CASSLRFTDTQYF. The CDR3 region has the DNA TGTGCCAGCAGCTTGCGTTTCACAGATACGCAGTATTTT. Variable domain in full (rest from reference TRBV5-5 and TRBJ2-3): DAGVTQSPTHLIKTRGQQVTLRCSPISGHKSVSWYQQVLGQGPQFIFQYYEKEERGRGNFPDRFSARQFPNYSSELNVNALLLGDSALYLCASSLRFTDTQYFGPGTRLTVL.